The present T cell receptor beta chain was sequenced within a study of T cell responses to AZD1222 COVID-19 vaccine. Points from the study as a whole: Unmutated regions of variants are reportedly targeted by nearly half of spike-specific TCRs. All repertoire sampling was performed exclusively after the peak T cell response. Spike-specific TCR breadth and depth grew following two AZD1222 doses.

Sequenced by immunoSEQ multiplex PCR; TCRdb stores in-frame clones only, minus some. The sample gives approximately 60,000 clones, 75% to 90% of which show up once; approximately 19% is in the top ten. Germline V gene data show CDR1 as MNHEY and CDR2 as SVGAGI. Trimming removed 6 bases from V and 2 bases from J, with 14 bases in between. The CDR3 loop spans 15 amino acids. This clone appeared a single time. Its antigen is not known. The source is an adult in good health. The chain joins TRBV6-5 to TRBJ1-5; TRBD1 might be the D (6 bases). This specimen was peripheral blood, taken on day 0 of MenACWY control vaccination. DNA for the CDR3: TGTGCCAGCAGCCAACCAGGGGCCGGCAATCAGCCCCAGCATTTT. Its translation is CASSQPGAGNQPQHF.